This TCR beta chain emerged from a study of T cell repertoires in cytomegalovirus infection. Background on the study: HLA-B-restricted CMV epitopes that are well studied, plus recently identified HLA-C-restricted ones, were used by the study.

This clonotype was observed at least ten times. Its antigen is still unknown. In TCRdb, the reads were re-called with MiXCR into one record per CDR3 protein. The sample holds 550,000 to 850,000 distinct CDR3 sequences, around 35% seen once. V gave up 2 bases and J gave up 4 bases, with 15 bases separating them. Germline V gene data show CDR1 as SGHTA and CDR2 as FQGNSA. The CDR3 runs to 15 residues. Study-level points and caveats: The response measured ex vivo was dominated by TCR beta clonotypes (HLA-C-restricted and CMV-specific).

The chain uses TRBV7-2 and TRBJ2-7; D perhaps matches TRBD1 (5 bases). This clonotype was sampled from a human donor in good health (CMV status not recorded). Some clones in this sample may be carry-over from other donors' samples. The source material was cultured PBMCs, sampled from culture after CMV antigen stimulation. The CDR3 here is CASSLRAGNWYEQYF. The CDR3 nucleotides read TGTGCCAGCAGCTTAAGGGCAGGGAATTGGTACGAGCAGTACTTC.